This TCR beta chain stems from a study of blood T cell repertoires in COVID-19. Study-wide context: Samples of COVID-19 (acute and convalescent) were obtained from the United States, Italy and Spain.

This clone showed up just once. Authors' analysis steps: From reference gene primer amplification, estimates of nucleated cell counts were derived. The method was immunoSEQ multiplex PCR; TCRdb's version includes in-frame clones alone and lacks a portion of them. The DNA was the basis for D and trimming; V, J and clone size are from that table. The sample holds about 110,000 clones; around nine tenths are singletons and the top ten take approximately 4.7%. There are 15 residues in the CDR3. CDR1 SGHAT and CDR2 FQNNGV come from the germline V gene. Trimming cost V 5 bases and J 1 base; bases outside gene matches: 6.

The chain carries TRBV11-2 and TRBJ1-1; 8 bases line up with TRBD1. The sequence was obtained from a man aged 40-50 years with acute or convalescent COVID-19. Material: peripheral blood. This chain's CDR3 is CASSARTGSNTEAFF. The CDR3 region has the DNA TGTGCCAGCAGCGCCCGGACAGGGTCGAACACTGAAGCTTTCTTT.